The T cell receptor (beta chain) under discussion was sequenced for a study of regulatory T cells in long-lasting Graves disease. Time point described: persistent/refractory GD, antithyroid drugs over 5 years with positive TRAb. The TCR library was prepared using RNA isolated from PBMCs. Germline lookup yields CDR1 SQVTM and CDR2 ANQGSEA. The CDR3 is 13 amino acids. Trimming removed 6 bases from V and 7 bases from J; junction bases left unmatched: 10. This clonotype was detected ten times or more. The target antigen is unknown. To make TCR beta libraries, researchers used iRepertoire HTBI primers and Arm-PCR of CDR3 regions. TCRdb recomputed calls from the multiplex PCR reads with MiXCR, one row per CDR3 protein. In the table there are about 430,000 distinct CDR3 sequences, roughly 21% of which are singletons. Study conclusions and caveats: When disease was persistent, TRBV28, TRBJ1-2 and TRBJ2-5 were the favored segments. Newly diagnosed Graves' patients exceeded persistent ones in TCR diversity.

The chain joins TRBV29-1 to TRBJ2-7; 9 bases agree with TRBD2. Sequenced here: peripheral blood mononuclear cells (PBMCs), sampled when the disease was refractory, from a patient treated with antithyroid drugs. The TCR originated in a female donor with Graves disease. The CDR3 sequence is CSVIAGANGEQYF. The CDR3 nucleotides read TGCAGCGTCATAGCGGGAGCTAATGGGGAGCAGTACTTC.